Listed here are 17 T cell receptor beta chains from one sample, sequenced in a study of identical twins. TCRdb reprocessed the 5' RACE reads via MiXCR and lists one record per CDR3 protein. The profile shows around 1.7 million distinct CDR3 sequences, about 30% of them singletons. Material: cord blood. The receptors shown here come from a newborn girl in good health.

This chain links TRBV20-1 with TRBJ1-2; 8 bases match TRBD1. Germline V gene sequence: CDR1 DFQATT, CDR2 SNEGSKA (reference sequence). Losses at the gene ends were 1 base for V and 7 bases for J; bases not matched to a gene: 11. The CDR3 sequence is 15 residues long. Here the CDR3 reads CSARVGGQVQLGYTF. DNA of the CDR3: TGCAGTGCTAGAGTGGGGGGACAGGTGCAACTTGGCTACACCTTC.

This clonotype occurred a few times. The chain has TRBV20-1 and TRBJ2-3; TRBD2 agrees at 10 bases. From germline, CDR1 is DFQATT and CDR2 SNEGSKA (reference sequence). This CDR3 contains 16 residues. V shed 6 bases, J shed 1 base, and the junction held 10 bases outside the gene matches. This CDR3 is CSASSPSGGGTDTQYF. The CDR3 bases are TGCAGTGCCTCCTCCCCTAGCGGGGGTGGCACAGATACGCAGTATTTT.

The chain carries TRBV29-1 and TRBJ2-5; TRBD2 matches 13 bases. The length of the CDR3 is 14 residues. CDR1 and CDR2 (germline): SQVTM, ANQGSEA. J was trimmed by 11 bases and V by 7 bases; bases with no gene match: 13. The CDR3 protein is CSAAGLAGDNEQYF. CDR3 sequence (DNA): TGCAGCGCTGCAGGACTAGCGGGAGACAATGAGCAGTACTTC.

This clonotype occurred a few times. The genes are TRBV29-1 and TRBJ1-2, with TRBD1 identical over 8 bases. The J segment lost 6 bases and the V segment lost 4 bases, leaving 4 bases of the junction unmatched. This CDR3 is 12 amino acids long. Germline CDR1 SQVTM, CDR2 ANQGSEA. The CDR3 DNA reads TGCAGCGTTGGAGACAGGGGTAATGGCTACACCTTC. It translates to CSVGDRGNGYTF.

This clonotype came up many times. The rearrangement uses TRBV6-1 and TRBJ2-1; unclear D gene. Trimming stripped 1 base from V and 6 bases from J, with 4 bases between. The CDR3 consists of 12 residues. Germline CDR1 MNHNS, CDR2 SASEGT. CDR3 residues: CASSEGGNEQFF. As DNA, the CDR3 is TGTGCCAGCAGTGAAGGGGGCAATGAGCAGTTCTTC.

About this clonotype: Mismatch with germline at one junction end may stem from a read error. This rearrangement joins TRBV5-1 to TRBJ2-2; D is unresolved. The CDR3 totals 16 residues. Germline values: CDR1 SGHRS, CDR2 YFSETQ. The CDR3 loop reads CASSLGSTSNAGELFF. CDR3 coding DNA: TGCGCCAGCAGCTTGGGATCTACCTCGAACGCCGGGGAGCTGTTTTTT.

This clonotype was recorded a few times. V gene TRBV10-3 combines with J gene TRBJ2-5, with 11 bases matching TRBD2. The germline V gene has CDR1 ENHRY and CDR2 SYGVKD. CDR3 size: 19 residues. V lost 6 bases and J lost 11; bases outside the gene matches: 26. The CDR3 nucleotides are TGTGCCATCAGCGAACCCCCATCTAGCGGGAGGCGCCGGTTCTATGAGCAGTACTTC. This sequence encodes CAISEPPSSGRRRFYEQYF.

The rearrangement joins TRBV28 to TRBJ2-7, with D possibly TRBD1 on 6 matching bases. V lost 4 bases to trimming and J lost 3 bases, with 13 bases between them. CDR1 and CDR2 (germline): MDHEN, SYDVKM. This CDR3 contains 14 residues. CDR3 region: CASSSGAEIYEQYF. In nucleotides, the CDR3 is TGTGCCAGCAGTTCAGGGGCGGAGATCTACGAGCAGTACTTC.

On this clonotype itself: A clone one base away is much larger, so this may be a read error. The chain is built from TRBV12-3 or TRBV12-4 and TRBJ1-2; D might be TRBD1 (5 bases). The CDR3 consists of 14 residues. The V end was cut by 7 bases, the J end by 8 bases, with 20 bases between. This CDR3 is CASNLEQAVTGYTF. The CDR3, as DNA: TGTGCCAGCAACCTGGAACAGGCTGTGACCGGCTACACCTTC.

The chain is built from TRBV28 and TRBJ2-5; TRBD1 aligns across 7 bases. In germline, CDR1 is MDHEN, CDR2 SYDVKM. The CDR3 totals 15 residues. The junction had 15 bases not matched to a gene; V was cut back by 5 bases and J by 9 bases. The CDR3 nucleotides are TGTGCCAGCAGTGGGACAGTGGTTACAAAAGGGGCCCAGTACTTC. Translating it yields CASSGTVVTKGAQYF.

The CDR3 protein is CASSENSRNTIYF. In nucleotides, the CDR3 is TGTGCCAGCAGTGAAAATTCGAGAAACACCATATATTTT. This chain uses TRBV6-1 with TRBJ1-3; D gene ambiguous. The germline V gene has CDR1 MNHNS and CDR2 SASEGT. Trimming pared 2 bases from V and 5 bases from J, leaving 7 bases between. The CDR3 spans 13 residues.

This sequence joins TRBV5-1 and TRBJ2-3; the match to TRBD2 covers 7 bases. The CDR3 covers 14 residues. V lost 4 bases to trimming and J lost 4 bases; unmatched junction nucleotides: 6. CDR1 is SGHRS, CDR2 YFSETQ, per germline. The CDR3 nucleotides read TGCGCCAGCAGCCCAAGCGGGGACGCAGATACGCAGTATTTT. Protein: CASSPSGDADTQYF.

This clonotype has just a few counts. This sequence joins TRBV5-6 and TRBJ1-5; a weak D match, TRBD1 (6 bases). CDR3 length: 14 residues. Germline V gene lookup returns CDR1 SGHDT and CDR2 YYEEEE. Trimming left V 2 bases short and J 3 bases short, with 9 bases between. The CDR3 region is CASSFRQDNQPQHF. The CDR3 bases are TGTGCCAGCAGCTTCAGACAGGACAATCAGCCCCAGCATTTT.

This sequence joins TRBV25-1 and TRBJ1-2; TRBD1 might be the D (5 bases). Trimming took off 1 base at V and 6 bases at J, with 12 bases between the two ends. CDR1 MGHDK and CDR2 SYGVNS come from the germline V gene. The CDR3 has 14 amino acids. The CDR3 is CASSESAGIHGYTF. The CDR3 DNA is TGTGCCAGCAGTGAATCAGCAGGGATCCATGGCTACACCTTC.

The rearrangement uses TRBV7-8 and TRBJ1-5; 9 bases are shared with TRBD1. The CDR3 runs to 19 residues. V lost 4 bases to trimming and J lost 2 bases; unmatched junction nucleotides: 15. Germline CDR1 SGHVS, CDR2 FQNEAQ. The CDR3 region has the DNA TGTGCCAGCAGCTCATACGGGACAGGGAACAGTAGGGGCAATCAGCCCCAGCATTTT. It is translated as CASSSYGTGNSRGNQPQHF.

This chain uses TRBV5-6 with TRBJ1-5, with D possibly matching TRBD1 (5 bases). Germline assignment: CDR1 SGHDT and CDR2 YYEEEE. V was clipped by 1 base and J by 6 bases, with 11 bases between them. The length of the CDR3 is 14 residues. The CDR3 DNA reads TGTGCCAGCAGCTTGTGGGGGGGAAGTCAGCCCCAGCATTTT. It specifies CASSLWGGSQPQHF.

This chain joins TRBV7-2 and TRBJ2-1; 16 nucleotides line up with TRBD2. The CDR3 is 16 amino acids. V lost 5 bases to trimming and J lost 6 bases; unmatched junction nucleotides: 4. Germline values: CDR1 SGHTA, CDR2 FQGNSA. CDR3 sequence: CASSAGLAGGFNEQFF. The CDR3 DNA reads as TGTGCCAGCAGCGCGGGACTAGCGGGGGGGTTCAATGAGCAGTTCTTC. Supplemented by reference TRBV7-2 and TRBJ2-1, the full variable domain reads GAGVSQSPSNKVTEKGKDVELRCDPISGHTALYWYRQSLGQGLEFLIYFQGNSAPDKSGLPSDRFSAERTGGSVSTLTIQRTQQEDSAVYLCASSAGLAGGFNEQFFGPGTRLTVL.